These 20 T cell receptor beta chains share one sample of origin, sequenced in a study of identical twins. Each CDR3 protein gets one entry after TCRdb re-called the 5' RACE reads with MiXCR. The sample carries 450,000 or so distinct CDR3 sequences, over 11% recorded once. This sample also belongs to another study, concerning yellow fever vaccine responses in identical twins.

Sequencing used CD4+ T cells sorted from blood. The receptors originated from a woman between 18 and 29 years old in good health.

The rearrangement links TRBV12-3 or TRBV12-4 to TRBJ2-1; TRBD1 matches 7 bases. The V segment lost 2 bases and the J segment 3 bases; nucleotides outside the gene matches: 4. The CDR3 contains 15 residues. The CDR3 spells CASSLQGDGYNEQFF. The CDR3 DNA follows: TGTGCCAGCAGTTTACAGGGGGACGGCTACAATGAGCAGTTCTTC.

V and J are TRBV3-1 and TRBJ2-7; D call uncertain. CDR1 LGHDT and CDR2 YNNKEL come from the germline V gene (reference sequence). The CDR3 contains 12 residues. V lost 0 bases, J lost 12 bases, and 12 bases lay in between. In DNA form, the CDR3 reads TGTGCCAGCAGCCAAGAGGACGGTAGTCGGTACTTC. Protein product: CASSQEDGSRYF.

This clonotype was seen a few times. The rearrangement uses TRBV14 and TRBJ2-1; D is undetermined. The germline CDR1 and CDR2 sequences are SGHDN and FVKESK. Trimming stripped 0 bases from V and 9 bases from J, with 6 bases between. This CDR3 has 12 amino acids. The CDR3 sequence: CASSQDLGEQFF. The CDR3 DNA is TGTGCCAGCAGCCAAGATCTGGGTGAGCAGTTCTTC. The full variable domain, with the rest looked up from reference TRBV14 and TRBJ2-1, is EAGVTQFPSHSVIEKGQTVTLRCDPISGHDNLYWYRRVMGKEIKFLLHFVKESKQDESGMPNNRFLAERTGGTYSTLKVQPAELEDSGVYFCASSQDLGEQFFGPGTRLTVL.

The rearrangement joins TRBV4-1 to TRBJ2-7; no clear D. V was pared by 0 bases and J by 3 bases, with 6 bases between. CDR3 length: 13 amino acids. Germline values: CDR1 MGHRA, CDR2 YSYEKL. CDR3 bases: TGCGCCAGCAGCCAAGATCGTAACTACGAGCAGTACTTC. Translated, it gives CASSQDRNYEQYF.

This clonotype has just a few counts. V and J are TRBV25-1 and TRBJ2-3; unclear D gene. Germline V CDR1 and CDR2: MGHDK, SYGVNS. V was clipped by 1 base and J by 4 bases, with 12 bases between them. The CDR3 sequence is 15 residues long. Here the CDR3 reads CASSEWLGMPDTQYF. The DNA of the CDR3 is TGTGCCAGCAGTGAATGGCTGGGGATGCCAGATACGCAGTATTTT.

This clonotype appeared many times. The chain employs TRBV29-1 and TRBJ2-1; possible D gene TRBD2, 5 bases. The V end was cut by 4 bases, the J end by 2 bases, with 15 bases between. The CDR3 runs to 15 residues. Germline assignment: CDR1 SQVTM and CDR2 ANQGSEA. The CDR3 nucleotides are TGCAGCGTTGCGGAAGGACGGGGAACCTACAATGAGCAGTTCTTC. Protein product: CSVAEGRGTYNEQFF.

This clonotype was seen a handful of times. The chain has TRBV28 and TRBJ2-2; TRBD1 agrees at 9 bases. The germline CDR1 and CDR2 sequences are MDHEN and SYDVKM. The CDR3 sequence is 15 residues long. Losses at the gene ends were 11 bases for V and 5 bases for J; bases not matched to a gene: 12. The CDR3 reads CAPPVGTGRTGELFF. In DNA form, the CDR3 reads TGTGCCCCCCCAGTAGGGACAGGGAGGACCGGGGAGCTGTTTTTT.

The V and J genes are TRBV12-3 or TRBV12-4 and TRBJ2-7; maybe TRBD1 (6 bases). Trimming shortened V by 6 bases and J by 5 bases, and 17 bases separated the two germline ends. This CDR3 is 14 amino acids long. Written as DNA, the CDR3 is TGTGCCAGCAGCCTCGACAGGAAACTCCACGAGCAGTACTTC. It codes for CASSLDRKLHEQYF.

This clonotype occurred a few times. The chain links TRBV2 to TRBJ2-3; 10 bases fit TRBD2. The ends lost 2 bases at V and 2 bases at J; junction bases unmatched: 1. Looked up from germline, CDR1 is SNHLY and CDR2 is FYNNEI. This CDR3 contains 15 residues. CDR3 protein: CASSELAGATDTQYF. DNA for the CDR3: TGTGCCAGCAGTGAACTAGCGGGGGCCACAGATACGCAGTATTTT. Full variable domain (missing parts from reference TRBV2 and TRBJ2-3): EPEVTQTPSHQVTQMGQEVILRCVPISNHLYFYWYRQILGQKVEFLVSFYNNEISEKSEIFDDQFSVERPDGSNFTLKIRSTKLEDSAMYFCASSELAGATDTQYFGPGTRLTVL.

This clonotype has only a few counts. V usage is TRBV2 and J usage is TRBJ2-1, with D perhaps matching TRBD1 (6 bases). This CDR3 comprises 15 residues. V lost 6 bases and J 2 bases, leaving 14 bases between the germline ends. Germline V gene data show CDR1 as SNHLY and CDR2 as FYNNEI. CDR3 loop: CASRKQGSTYNEQFF. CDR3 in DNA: TGTGCCAGCAGAAAACAGGGTTCGACCTACAATGAGCAGTTCTTC.

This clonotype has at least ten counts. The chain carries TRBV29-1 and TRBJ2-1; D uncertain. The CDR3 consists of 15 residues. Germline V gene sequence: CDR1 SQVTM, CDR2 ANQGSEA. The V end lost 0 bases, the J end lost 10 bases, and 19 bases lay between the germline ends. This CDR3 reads CSVEEGSPEVGEQFF. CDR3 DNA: TGCAGCGTTGAAGAGGGTTCTCCCGAGGTGGGAGAGCAGTTCTTC.

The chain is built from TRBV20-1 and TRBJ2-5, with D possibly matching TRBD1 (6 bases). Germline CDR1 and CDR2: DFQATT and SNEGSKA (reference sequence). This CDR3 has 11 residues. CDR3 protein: CRAGDWETQYF. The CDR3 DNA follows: TGCAGAGCAGGGGATTGGGAGACCCAGTACTTC.

For the CDR3, the DNA is TGTGCCAGCAGCCCGACAGGGTCGGAAGGGACCCAGTACTTC. This codes for CASSPTGSEGTQYF. V usage is TRBV12-3 or TRBV12-4 and J usage is TRBJ2-5; 7 bases are a match to TRBD1. The CDR3 covers 14 residues. V dropped 6 bases and J dropped 7; count of bases not matched to a gene: 11.

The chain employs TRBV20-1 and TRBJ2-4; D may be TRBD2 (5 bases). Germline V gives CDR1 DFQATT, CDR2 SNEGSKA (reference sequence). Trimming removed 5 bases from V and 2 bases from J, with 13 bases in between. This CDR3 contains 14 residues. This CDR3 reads CSAPPGVTKNIQYF. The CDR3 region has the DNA TGCAGTGCTCCCCCCGGGGTCACCAAAAACATTCAGTACTTC.

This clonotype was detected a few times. The CDR3 DNA reads TGCAGTGCTAGTGGGGGGCTCCAAGCAAATACGCAGTATTTT. It yields the protein CSASGGLQANTQYF. The chain joins TRBV20-1 to TRBJ2-3; D may match TRBD1 or TRBD2 (6 bases each). V was clipped by 3 bases and J by 7 bases, with 17 bases between them. The germline gives CDR1 DFQATT, CDR2 SNEGSKA (reference sequence). This CDR3 has 14 amino acids.

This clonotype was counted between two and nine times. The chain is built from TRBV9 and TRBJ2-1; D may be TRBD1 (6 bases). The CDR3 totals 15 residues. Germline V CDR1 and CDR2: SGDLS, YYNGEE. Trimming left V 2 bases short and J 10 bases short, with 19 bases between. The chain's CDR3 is CASSVEQRVQGEQFF. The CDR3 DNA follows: TGTGCCAGCAGCGTTGAGCAAAGGGTTCAGGGGGAGCAGTTCTTC.

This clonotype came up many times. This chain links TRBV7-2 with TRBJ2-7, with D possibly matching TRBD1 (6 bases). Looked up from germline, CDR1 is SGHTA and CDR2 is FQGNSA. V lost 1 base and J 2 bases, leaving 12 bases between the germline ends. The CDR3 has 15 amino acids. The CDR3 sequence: CASSLGGTYPYEQYF. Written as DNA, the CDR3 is TGTGCCAGCAGCTTAGGGGGGACATATCCCTACGAGCAGTACTTC.

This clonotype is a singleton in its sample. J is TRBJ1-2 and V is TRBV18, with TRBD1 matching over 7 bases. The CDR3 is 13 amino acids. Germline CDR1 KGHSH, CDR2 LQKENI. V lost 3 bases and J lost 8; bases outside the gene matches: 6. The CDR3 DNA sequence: TGTGCCAGCTCACCGCCGGACAGGATGGGCTACACCTTC. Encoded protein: CASSPPDRMGYTF.

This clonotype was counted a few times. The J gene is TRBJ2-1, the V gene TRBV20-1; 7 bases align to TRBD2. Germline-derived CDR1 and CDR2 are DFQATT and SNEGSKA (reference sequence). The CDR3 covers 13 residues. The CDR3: CKVRHPGGNEQFF. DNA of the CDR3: TGCAAGGTCAGACACCCCGGGGGGAATGAGCAGTTCTTC.

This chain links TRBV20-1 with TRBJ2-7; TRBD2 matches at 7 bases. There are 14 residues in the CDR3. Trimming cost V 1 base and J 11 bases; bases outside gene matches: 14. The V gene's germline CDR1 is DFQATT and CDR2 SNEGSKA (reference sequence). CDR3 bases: TGCAGTGCTAGAGGGGCGGGAGCCCTATACGTAGAGTACTTC. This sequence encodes CSARGAGALYVEYF.